One and the same sample provided the 28 T cell receptor beta chains below, sequenced in a study of CD8+CD57+ T cells in acquired aplastic anemia. Patients chosen for sequencing had CD8+CD57+ cells that had expanded, as shown by flow cytometry. The template used for profiling TCR beta VDJ and CDR3 was genomic DNA. TCRdb re-analysed the reads in MiXCR, keeping a single row per CDR3 protein. The data contain around 500,000 distinct CDR3 sequences, approximately 32% of them seen just once; the ten biggest clones take up around 0.82%. The sample taken for sequencing was sorted CD4+, CD8+, or CD8+CD57+ T cells (not recorded which) from PBMCs. These receptors all come from a human donor with aplastic anemia.

This clonotype occurred many times. CDR3 sequence reads: CASSEATQETQYF. The CDR3 DNA is TGCGCCAGCAGTGAGGCGACTCAAGAGACCCAGTACTTC. V usage is TRBV10-1 and J usage is TRBJ2-5; D is unresolved. V was pared by 2 bases and J by 2 bases, with 6 bases between. CDR1 is WNHNN, CDR2 SYGVQD, per germline (reference sequence). This CDR3 spans 13 amino acids.

The chain combines TRBV4-1 with TRBJ2-2; D may correspond to TRBD1 or TRBD2 (6 bases each). The CDR3 covers 16 residues. Germline values: CDR1 MGHRA, CDR2 YSYEKL. Deletions cut 1 base from V and 11 bases from J, with 20 bases between. The CDR3 loop is CASSQAILGGLIELFF. CDR3 coding DNA: TGCGCCAGCAGCCAAGCCATACTAGGGGGGTTAATTGAGCTGTTTTTT.

This rearrangement joins TRBV29-1 to TRBJ1-1; a possible D gene is TRBD1 (6 bases). The CDR3 has 13 amino acids. The V end lost 8 bases, the J end lost 8 bases, and 21 bases lay between the germline ends. Germline V lookup: CDR1 SQVTM, CDR2 ANQGSEA. CDR3 DNA: TGCAGCCTCAGGGGCGGCCGGAGCGGGGAAGCTTTCTTT. Protein sequence: CSLRGGRSGEAFF.

This clonotype has a count of ten or more. The chain is built from TRBV10-3 and TRBJ1-2; no clear D. Germline CDR1 and CDR2: ENHRY and SYGVKD. Trimming took off 10 bases at V and 4 bases at J, with 16 bases between the two ends. The CDR3 is 13 residues long. The CDR3 DNA sequence: TGTGCCAGCCGACCAAGACGCTCCTATGGCTACACCTTC. It yields the protein CASRPRRSYGYTF.

This clonotype was observed a few times. The chain joins TRBV6-1 to TRBJ1-5; no firm D call. The CDR3 loop spans 14 amino acids. The V end was cut by 6 bases, the J end by 4 bases, with 13 bases between. Germline V gene sequence: CDR1 MNHNS, CDR2 SASEGT. CDR3 in DNA: TGTGCCAGCAGCACGAGGCAGCCAAATCAGCCCCAGCATTTT. It yields the protein CASSTRQPNQPQHF.

The chain recombines TRBV6-1 with TRBJ1-2, with unresolved D. Germline loops: CDR1 MNHNS, CDR2 SASEGT. The CDR3 is made up of 13 amino acids. Deletions cut 0 bases from V and 5 bases from J, with 7 bases between. CDR3 sequence: CASSEAPVYGYTF. The DNA for the CDR3 is TGTGCCAGCAGTGAAGCGCCGGTTTATGGCTACACCTTC.

This clonotype came up many times. V and J are TRBV4-2 and TRBJ2-7; the D call may be TRBD1 or TRBD2 (7 bases each). The CDR3 spans 15 residues. From germline, CDR1 is LGHNA and CDR2 YNFKEQ. Deletions cut 4 bases from V and 4 bases from J, with 17 bases between. The DNA for the CDR3 is TGTGCCAGCAGCCGCACAGCAGGGGGGGCGTACGAGCAGTACTTC. Translated: CASSRTAGGAYEQYF.

This clonotype was picked up many times. The chain joins TRBV6-5 to TRBJ1-2; D may be TRBD1 (6 bases). Germline loops: CDR1 MNHEY, CDR2 SVGAGI. Deletions cut 4 bases from V and 6 bases from J, with 12 bases between. This CDR3 is 13 amino acids long. CDR3 DNA: TGTGCCAGCAGTTTATCCAGGACAGATGGCTACACCTTC. Its translation: CASSLSRTDGYTF.

With regard to this clonotype: Just one base apart from a much larger clone, this may be a read error. This rearrangement joins TRBV19 to TRBJ1-2; 9 bases match TRBD1. Germline CDR1 is LNHDA and CDR2 is SQIVND (reference sequence). This CDR3 is built from 13 residues. V shed 9 bases, J shed 7 bases, and the junction held 9 bases outside the gene matches. For the CDR3, the DNA is TGTGCCAGCAGCACTCGGACAGGGGCTGGCTACACCTTC. Amino acids: CASSTRTGAGYTF.

The sample holds many counts of this clonotype. This chain connects TRBV13 to TRBJ2-7; TRBD2 agrees at 11 bases. Germline V lookup: CDR1 PRHDT, CDR2 FYEKMQ (reference sequence). This CDR3 is 13 amino acids long. After removal of 9 bases from V and 2 bases from J, the junction contained 3 bases not matched to a gene. The CDR3 nucleotides read TGTGCCAGTCAGACTAGCGGGACCTACGAGCAGTACTTC. Protein product: CASQTSGTYEQYF. The whole variable domain, remainder taken from reference TRBV13 and TRBJ2-7, is AAGVIQSPRHLIKEKRETATLKCYPIPRHDTVYWYQQGPGQDPQFLISFYEKMQSDKGSIPDRFSAQQFSDYHSELNMSSLELGDSALYFCASQTSGTYEQYFGPGTRLTVT.

The chain is built from TRBV11-1 and TRBJ2-1; possible D gene TRBD2, 7 bases. CDR1 and CDR2 from the germline V gene are SGHAT and FQDESV (reference sequence). This CDR3 is built from 18 residues. The V end was cut by 2 bases, the J end by 5 bases, with 22 bases between. The chain's CDR3 is CASSLQGTTGFPHNEQFF. DNA of the CDR3: TGTGCCAGCAGCTTACAGGGGACTACAGGGTTCCCACACAATGAGCAGTTCTTC. The full variable domain, completed using reference TRBV11-1 and TRBJ2-1, is EAEVAQSPRYKITEKSQAVAFWCDPISGHATLYWYRQILGQGPELLVQFQDESVVDDSQLPKDRFSAERLKGVDSTLKIQPAELGDSAMYLCASSLQGTTGFPHNEQFFGPGTRLTVL.

The rearrangement uses TRBV24-1 and TRBJ2-2, with D possibly being TRBD1 (6 bases). CDR3 length: 14 amino acids. V lost 4 bases, J lost 1 base, and 6 bases lay in between. The germline CDR1 and CDR2 sequences are KGHDR and SFDVKD. The CDR3 region is CATSETGNTGELFF. The CDR3 DNA follows: TGTGCCACCAGTGAGACAGGGAACACCGGGGAGCTGTTTTTT.

The V and J genes are TRBV25-1 and TRBJ1-6, with D tentatively TRBD1 (5 bases). Trimming removed 5 bases from V and 8 bases from J, with 16 bases in between. Per the germline V gene, CDR1 is MGHDK and CDR2 is SYGVNS. This CDR3 is built from 15 residues. The CDR3 sequence: CASSYSSGSHSPLHF. For the CDR3, the DNA is TGTGCCAGCAGTTACTCATCAGGGAGTCATTCACCCCTCCACTTT.

This clonotype was recorded many times. CDR3 in amino acids: CSARGQLNYGYTF. The CDR3 DNA reads TGCAGTGCCAGGGGTCAGCTTAACTATGGCTACACCTTC. The rearrangement joins TRBV20-1 to TRBJ1-2; maybe TRBD1 (6 bases). The CDR3 totals 13 residues. The germline V and J ends were trimmed by 6 bases and 1 base, with 12 bases remaining between them. Germline-derived CDR1 and CDR2 are DFQATT and SNEGSKA (reference sequence).

This clonotype was picked up a small number of times. The chain links TRBV4-1 to TRBJ2-7; D is tentatively TRBD1 or TRBD2 (5 bases each). Germline CDR1 is MGHRA and CDR2 is YSYEKL. This CDR3 has 14 residues. V lost 0 bases to trimming and J lost 3 bases, with 9 bases between them. DNA for the CDR3: TGCGCCAGCAGCCAAGAAGGGGACGGCTACGAGCAGTACTTC. Protein: CASSQEGDGYEQYF.

This chain uses TRBV5-1 with TRBJ1-1; TRBD1 aligns across 10 bases. J was trimmed by 6 bases and V by 4 bases; bases with no gene match: 6. The CDR3 extends over 14 amino acids. The V gene's germline CDR1 is SGHRS and CDR2 YFSETQ. The CDR3 DNA follows: TGCGCCAGCAGCCTAGAGACAGGGGGCCCTGAAGCTTTCTTT. It specifies CASSLETGGPEAFF. The complete variable domain, with remaining parts taken from reference TRBV5-1 and TRBJ1-1, reads KAGVTQTPRYLIKTRGQQVTLSCSPISGHRSVSWYQQTPGQGLQFLFEYFSETQRNKGNFPGRFSGRQFSNSRSEMNVSTLELGDSALYLCASSLETGGPEAFFGQGTRLTVV.

This clonotype appeared many times. The chain joins TRBV20-1 to TRBJ2-7, with TRBD2 matching over 7 bases. Germline V gene data show CDR1 as DFQATT and CDR2 as SNEGSKA (reference sequence). V shed 7 bases and J 3 bases; nucleotides not matched to a gene: 9. The CDR3 has 13 residues. CDR3 amino acids: CSVRTRLFYEQYF. The CDR3 DNA sequence: TGCAGTGTTCGGACTAGATTGTTCTACGAGCAGTACTTC.

The genes are TRBV7-8 and TRBJ1-2; 8 nucleotides agree with TRBD1. This CDR3 comprises 17 residues. Germline trimming cut 0 bases from V and 1 base from J; bases unmatched to any gene: 7. The germline V gene encodes CDR1 SGHVS and CDR2 FQNEAQ. Written as DNA, the CDR3 is TGTGCCAGCAGCTTAGCTGGACAGGGCGCGGGTAACTATGGCTACACCTTC. Amino acid sequence: CASSLAGQGAGNYGYTF.

A word on this clonotype: A clone one base away is much larger, so this may be a read error. The genes are TRBV20-1 and TRBJ1-2; 10 positions agree with TRBD1. Germline V gene data show CDR1 as DFQATT and CDR2 as SNEGSKA (reference sequence). The CDR3 is 15 amino acids. The CDR3 here is CSANLRPGTGDGCTF. Here the CDR3 DNA reads TGCAGTGCTAATTTACGCCCCGGGACAGGGGATGGCTGCACCTTC.

The V and J genes are TRBV3-1 and TRBJ2-7; D not certain. Germline lookup yields CDR1 LGHDT and CDR2 YNNKEL (reference sequence). V gave up 1 base and J gave up 6 bases, with 10 bases separating them. This CDR3 contains 13 residues. The CDR3: CASSQGRPSEQYF. The CDR3 DNA reads as TGTGCCAGCAGCCAAGGCAGGCCCAGCGAGCAGTACTTC.

This clonotype was found many times. The J gene is TRBJ1-5, the V gene TRBV19; maybe TRBD1 (6 bases). Trimming removed 7 bases at V and 5 bases at J, with 21 bases between. The CDR3 loop spans 16 amino acids. Germline values: CDR1 LNHDA, CDR2 SQIVND (reference sequence). As DNA, the CDR3 is TGTGCCAGTACTAACCGAATGGGGGCAGTGGATCAGCCCCAGCATTTT. Its protein product is CASTNRMGAVDQPQHF.

Remarks on this clonotype: This could be a read error, since a much larger clone is one nucleotide away. The chain carries TRBV11-2 and TRBJ2-7; the match to TRBD2 covers 11 bases. After removal of 4 bases from V and 3 bases from J, the junction contained 8 bases not matched to a gene. Germline values: CDR1 SGHAT, CDR2 FQNNGV. The length of the CDR3 is 16 residues. In DNA form, the CDR3 reads TGTGCCAGCAGCTCCAATACTAGCGGGAGAAACTACGAGCAGTACTTC. It codes for CASSSNTSGRNYEQYF.

At least ten counts were recorded for this clonotype. The chain joins TRBV20-1 to TRBJ1-2; no definite D call. The CDR3 contains 13 residues. Germline values: CDR1 DFQATT, CDR2 SNEGSKA (reference sequence). V lost 2 bases, J lost 1 base, and 8 bases lay in between. In DNA form, the CDR3 reads TGCAGTGCTAGACAGCCAATTAACTATGGCTACACCTTC. It codes for CSARQPINYGYTF.

This clonotype has a single count. This rearrangement joins TRBV20-1 to TRBJ2-3; 7 bases are a match to TRBD1. V shed 5 bases, J shed 2 bases, and the junction held 7 bases outside the gene matches. The CDR3 is 14 residues long. The germline V gene encodes CDR1 DFQATT and CDR2 SNEGSKA (reference sequence). This CDR3 is CSALADRITDTQYF. The CDR3 nucleotides are TGCAGTGCTCTGGCGGACAGGATCACAGATACGCAGTATTTT.

The chain couples TRBV20-1 to TRBJ1-1; D remains ambiguous. V gave up 3 bases and J gave up 1 base, with 9 bases separating them. The CDR3 sequence is 13 residues long. CDR1 and CDR2 from the germline V gene are DFQATT and SNEGSKA (reference sequence). The CDR3: CSASLWGNTEAFF. DNA for the CDR3: TGCAGTGCTAGTCTTTGGGGGAACACTGAAGCTTTCTTT.

The V and J genes are TRBV19 and TRBJ1-4; 11 bases align to TRBD1. Germline values: CDR1 LNHDA, CDR2 SQIVND (reference sequence). The CDR3 spans 15 residues. J was trimmed by 7 bases and V by 5 bases; bases with no gene match: 6. The CDR3 DNA sequence: TGTGCCAGTAGTGCCCGGGACAGGGGGGGTGAAAAACTGTTTTTT. This gives the protein CASSARDRGGEKLFF.

The chain uses TRBV25-1 and TRBJ2-5, with TRBD2 as a possible D gene (6 bases). V dropped 8 bases and J dropped 4 bases, with 17 bases sitting between them. The CDR3 extends over 14 amino acids. Germline CDR1 is MGHDK and CDR2 is SYGVNS. CDR3: CASHTTRRGETQYF. The DNA of the CDR3 is TGTGCCAGCCACACAACTAGGAGGGGAGAGACCCAGTACTTC. The full variable domain, with the rest looked up from reference TRBV25-1 and TRBJ2-5, is EADIYQTPRYLVIGTGKKITLECSQTMGHDKMYWYQQDPGMELHLIHYSYGVNSTEKGDLSSESTVSRIRTEHFPLTLESARPSHTSQYLCASHTTRRGETQYFGPGTRLLVL.

This clonotype was found many times. The rearrangement uses TRBV25-1 and TRBJ2-5; 12 positions match TRBD2. V was clipped by 2 bases and J by 4 bases; unmatched bases: 8. The CDR3 spans 17 residues. Germline V gene lookup returns CDR1 MGHDK and CDR2 SYGVNS. CDR3 nucleotides: TGTGCCAGCAGTGAAATCGTCCCACTAGCGGGAGGAGAGACCCAGTACTTC. Protein product: CASSEIVPLAGGETQYF.